The rows below give T cell receptor beta chains drawn from one sample of a study of blood T cell repertoires in COVID-19. Data came from immunoSEQ multiplex PCR; TCRdb stores just in-frame clones and leaves some out. Of 85,000 to 90,000 clones listed, approximately 90% are singletons. The sample consisted of peripheral blood. The receptors stem from a human donor with active COVID-19. The donor label of this sample is uncertain. The CDR3 runs from the conserved cysteine through the conserved F or W. The order of the fields is CDR3 protein, D gene, V gene, J gene. D genes are given only for firm matches.

cdr3_aa: CASSEREGSYEQYF; d_call: NA; v_call: TRBV2; j_call: TRBJ2-7
cdr3_aa: CASSKPEYNEKLFF; d_call: NA; v_call: TRBV19; j_call: TRBJ1-4
cdr3_aa: CASIDSSGANVLTF; d_call: NA; v_call: TRBV19; j_call: TRBJ2-6
cdr3_aa: CASSLRTGGLTEQYF; d_call: TRBD1; v_call: TRBV14; j_call: TRBJ2-7
cdr3_aa: CASRRLAGGYEQYF; d_call: TRBD2; v_call: TRBV7-9; j_call: TRBJ2-7
cdr3_aa: CASSVGGTGGTLGTEAFF; d_call: TRBD1; v_call: TRBV9; j_call: TRBJ1-1
cdr3_aa: CASSAGTSGVQETQYF; d_call: TRBD2; v_call: TRBV5-4; j_call: TRBJ2-5
cdr3_aa: CASGTGGWRGIYF; d_call: NA; v_call: TRBV21-1; j_call: TRBJ1-3
cdr3_aa: CASSLDGATYEQYF; d_call: NA; v_call: TRBV7-2; j_call: TRBJ2-7
cdr3_aa: CASSQLRVPQTDTQYF; d_call: NA; v_call: TRBV18; j_call: TRBJ2-3
cdr3_aa: CASSTDRGQVNEQFF; d_call: TRBD1; v_call: TRBV19; j_call: TRBJ2-1
cdr3_aa: CASNRGLNTEAFF; d_call: NA; v_call: TRBV3-1/TRBV3-2; j_call: TRBJ1-1
cdr3_aa: CASSVAATNEKLFF; d_call: NA; v_call: TRBV9; j_call: TRBJ1-4
cdr3_aa: CAKRTGNQGGNQPQHF; d_call: TRBD1; v_call: TRBV5-4; j_call: TRBJ1-5
cdr3_aa: CASSPGDRGRGTEAFF; d_call: TRBD1; v_call: TRBV5-1; j_call: TRBJ1-1
cdr3_aa: CASMGREDGTGELFF; d_call: TRBD2; v_call: TRBV2; j_call: TRBJ2-2
cdr3_aa: CASRITGGNYGYTF; d_call: TRBD1; v_call: TRBV5-4; j_call: TRBJ1-2
cdr3_aa: CASSLVTGEAFF; d_call: TRBD1; v_call: TRBV11-2; j_call: TRBJ1-1
cdr3_aa: CASSLHSGSPLHF; d_call: NA; v_call: TRBV14; j_call: TRBJ1-6
cdr3_aa: CATSDPMQGYLDGYTF; d_call: NA; v_call: TRBV24-1; j_call: TRBJ1-2
cdr3_aa: CASSQKRGDRGYGYTF; d_call: TRBD1; v_call: TRBV19; j_call: TRBJ1-2
cdr3_aa: CASSTGLVTEAFF; d_call: NA; v_call: TRBV14; j_call: TRBJ1-1
cdr3_aa: CAITAGMQETQYF; d_call: NA; v_call: TRBV10-3; j_call: TRBJ2-5
cdr3_aa: CASSYAGASGNTIYF; d_call: NA; v_call: TRBV19; j_call: TRBJ1-3
cdr3_aa: CASSKVFRDRVFYNEQFF; d_call: NA; v_call: TRBV21-1; j_call: TRBJ2-1
cdr3_aa: CASSPRQGSSYEQYF; d_call: TRBD1; v_call: TRBV27; j_call: TRBJ2-7
cdr3_aa: CASSPEGGHEQYF; d_call: NA; v_call: TRBV5-1; j_call: TRBJ2-7
cdr3_aa: CASSFGQGVSEAFF; d_call: TRBD1; v_call: TRBV9; j_call: TRBJ1-1
cdr3_aa: CASSDPGQGNQPQHF; d_call: TRBD1; v_call: TRBV2; j_call: TRBJ1-5
cdr3_aa: CASAPGQGLPLHF; d_call: TRBD1; v_call: TRBV4-3; j_call: TRBJ1-6
cdr3_aa: CASSSGGGVETQYF; d_call: TRBD2; v_call: TRBV7-9; j_call: TRBJ2-5
cdr3_aa: CASTRVTSDTQYF; d_call: NA; v_call: TRBV6-5; j_call: TRBJ2-3
cdr3_aa: CATGTNTEAFF; d_call: TRBD1; v_call: TRBV24-1; j_call: TRBJ1-1
cdr3_aa: CASSWGETYEQYF; d_call: NA; v_call: TRBV6-5; j_call: TRBJ2-7
cdr3_aa: CASTLAGGLPETQYF; d_call: TRBD2; v_call: TRBV19; j_call: TRBJ2-5
cdr3_aa: CASSRTSGGPNYNEQFF; d_call: TRBD2; v_call: TRBV6-6; j_call: TRBJ2-1
cdr3_aa: CATTAGLGADPDTQYF; d_call: TRBD2; v_call: TRBV6-6; j_call: TRBJ2-3
cdr3_aa: CASSLGAMSGYTF; d_call: NA; v_call: TRBV7-2; j_call: TRBJ1-2
cdr3_aa: CASSRGFEQSSYNEQFF; d_call: NA; v_call: TRBV5-1; j_call: TRBJ2-1
cdr3_aa: CASSSHLGNTEAFF; d_call: NA; v_call: TRBV7-8; j_call: TRBJ1-1
cdr3_aa: CASSQSASGGYTGELFF; d_call: TRBD2; v_call: TRBV16; j_call: TRBJ2-2
cdr3_aa: CASSTGVGAFSGNTIYF; d_call: TRBD1; v_call: TRBV3-1/TRBV3-2; j_call: TRBJ1-3
cdr3_aa: CASRRGSTYNEQFF; d_call: NA; v_call: TRBV27; j_call: TRBJ2-1
cdr3_aa: CATSDSGSTPSGETQYF; d_call: TRBD2; v_call: TRBV24-1; j_call: TRBJ2-5
cdr3_aa: CASSRAGGPYEQYF; d_call: TRBD2; v_call: TRBV7-9; j_call: TRBJ2-7
cdr3_aa: CASSLVGGRGSNEQFF; d_call: TRBD1; v_call: TRBV5-1; j_call: TRBJ2-1
cdr3_aa: CASSSTSGGRGEQFF; d_call: TRBD2; v_call: TRBV6-5; j_call: TRBJ2-1